This TCR beta chain was sequenced for a study of T cell responses to AZD1222 COVID-19 vaccine (dated by TCRdb to the early 2020s). For the wider study: AZD1222 recipients given second doses at about 4 weeks or at about 12 weeks were pooled, since spike-specific TCR depth and breadth were not found to differ between the two schedules. A total of around 240 trial participants underwent TCR sequencing, of whom some 210 received two doses of AZD1222 and around 26 received two doses of the MenACWY control vaccine. Trial participants were enrolled by age into 18-55, 56-69 and 70-plus year subgroups, with about 150, 27 and 61 TCR-sequenced participants respectively. Broad study findings and their caveats: Because no day 14 peak-response samples were available, the repertoires could be characterized only after the peak T cell response. Spike-specific TCR breadth and depth rose significantly after two AZD1222 doses compared with day 0 and with MenACWY recipients. Conclusions about previously exposed vaccinees are limited, since just 6 or 7 AZD1222 recipients were seropositive for SARS-CoV-2 at baseline. The 56-69-year group was small, and its depth increase did not reach significance, likely because of low power. Participants were mostly white British, with more females than males. The authors suggested clonal diversity may have been underestimated. Nearly half of unique spike-specific TCRs reportedly recognized epitopes outside regions mutated in the B.1.351 and B.1.1.7 variants. The whole spike protein was spanned by vaccine-associated CD4 TCRs, and dominant responses were seen in regions 160-218 and 743-854.

The CDR3 holds 19 amino acids from the cysteine to the phenylalanine. Just the 57-base CDR3 DNA is kept, in frame starting at base 1. Sequences MNHEY (CDR1) and SMNVEV (CDR2) are obtained from the germline V gene (reference sequence). The germline V and J ends show losses of 2 bases and 4 bases respectively, and no gene match explains 11 bases of the junction. This clone turned up a few times. The clone's antigen remains unknown. Base qualities are not at hand, and no much larger clone is one base apart. The CDR3 regions of human TCRbeta chains were analyzed by immunosequencing. The paper's processing steps were these. Repertoire TCRs were matched against a reference library of SARS-CoV-2-specific TCRs generated with the MIRA antigen-specificity platform. Breadth was defined as the fraction of unique TCRs that were SARS-CoV-2-associated, and depth was defined as the fraction of total T cells that were SARS-CoV-2-associated. Using the MIRA data, every spike-specific TCR was mapped to the spike region that the TCR reacted to and assigned to either a CD4 or a CD8 class. Log10-transformed breadth and depth values were compared by one-way ANOVA with Sidak's multiple comparisons tests. TCRdb stores this immuneACCESS table with in-frame sequences only. Part of the clones is absent; in the studies checked, under half of the shortfall reflects unresolved V genes, and no reason is known for the rest. That table furnishes V, J and clone size, whereas the DNA furnished D and trimming. In this sample the table shows roughly 110,000 clones, under 95% of which occur a single time. In total, the top ten clones hold 20% to 25% of the sample.

According to the study, the label for this sample's time point signals: baseline before first vaccination. Samples from vaccinated people were obtained from the UK trials COV001 and COV002, which included a single-blind randomized controlled phase 2/3 trial of AZD1222 (ChAdOx1 nCoV-19) in healthy adults. Trial participant PBMC samples were collected at day 0 and day 28 after the second dose for TCRbeta chain sequencing. This receptor was obtained from an adult in good health. This specimen consisted of peripheral blood, obtained on day 0 of AZD1222 vaccination. The rearrangement combines TRBV27 with TRBJ2-1, with TRBD2 identical over 13 junction bases. The CDR3 protein: CASSLHLQGLAGRYNEQFF. The nucleotides read TGTGCCAGCAGTTTACATTTACAGGGACTAGCGGGAAGGTACAATGAGCAGTTCTTC.